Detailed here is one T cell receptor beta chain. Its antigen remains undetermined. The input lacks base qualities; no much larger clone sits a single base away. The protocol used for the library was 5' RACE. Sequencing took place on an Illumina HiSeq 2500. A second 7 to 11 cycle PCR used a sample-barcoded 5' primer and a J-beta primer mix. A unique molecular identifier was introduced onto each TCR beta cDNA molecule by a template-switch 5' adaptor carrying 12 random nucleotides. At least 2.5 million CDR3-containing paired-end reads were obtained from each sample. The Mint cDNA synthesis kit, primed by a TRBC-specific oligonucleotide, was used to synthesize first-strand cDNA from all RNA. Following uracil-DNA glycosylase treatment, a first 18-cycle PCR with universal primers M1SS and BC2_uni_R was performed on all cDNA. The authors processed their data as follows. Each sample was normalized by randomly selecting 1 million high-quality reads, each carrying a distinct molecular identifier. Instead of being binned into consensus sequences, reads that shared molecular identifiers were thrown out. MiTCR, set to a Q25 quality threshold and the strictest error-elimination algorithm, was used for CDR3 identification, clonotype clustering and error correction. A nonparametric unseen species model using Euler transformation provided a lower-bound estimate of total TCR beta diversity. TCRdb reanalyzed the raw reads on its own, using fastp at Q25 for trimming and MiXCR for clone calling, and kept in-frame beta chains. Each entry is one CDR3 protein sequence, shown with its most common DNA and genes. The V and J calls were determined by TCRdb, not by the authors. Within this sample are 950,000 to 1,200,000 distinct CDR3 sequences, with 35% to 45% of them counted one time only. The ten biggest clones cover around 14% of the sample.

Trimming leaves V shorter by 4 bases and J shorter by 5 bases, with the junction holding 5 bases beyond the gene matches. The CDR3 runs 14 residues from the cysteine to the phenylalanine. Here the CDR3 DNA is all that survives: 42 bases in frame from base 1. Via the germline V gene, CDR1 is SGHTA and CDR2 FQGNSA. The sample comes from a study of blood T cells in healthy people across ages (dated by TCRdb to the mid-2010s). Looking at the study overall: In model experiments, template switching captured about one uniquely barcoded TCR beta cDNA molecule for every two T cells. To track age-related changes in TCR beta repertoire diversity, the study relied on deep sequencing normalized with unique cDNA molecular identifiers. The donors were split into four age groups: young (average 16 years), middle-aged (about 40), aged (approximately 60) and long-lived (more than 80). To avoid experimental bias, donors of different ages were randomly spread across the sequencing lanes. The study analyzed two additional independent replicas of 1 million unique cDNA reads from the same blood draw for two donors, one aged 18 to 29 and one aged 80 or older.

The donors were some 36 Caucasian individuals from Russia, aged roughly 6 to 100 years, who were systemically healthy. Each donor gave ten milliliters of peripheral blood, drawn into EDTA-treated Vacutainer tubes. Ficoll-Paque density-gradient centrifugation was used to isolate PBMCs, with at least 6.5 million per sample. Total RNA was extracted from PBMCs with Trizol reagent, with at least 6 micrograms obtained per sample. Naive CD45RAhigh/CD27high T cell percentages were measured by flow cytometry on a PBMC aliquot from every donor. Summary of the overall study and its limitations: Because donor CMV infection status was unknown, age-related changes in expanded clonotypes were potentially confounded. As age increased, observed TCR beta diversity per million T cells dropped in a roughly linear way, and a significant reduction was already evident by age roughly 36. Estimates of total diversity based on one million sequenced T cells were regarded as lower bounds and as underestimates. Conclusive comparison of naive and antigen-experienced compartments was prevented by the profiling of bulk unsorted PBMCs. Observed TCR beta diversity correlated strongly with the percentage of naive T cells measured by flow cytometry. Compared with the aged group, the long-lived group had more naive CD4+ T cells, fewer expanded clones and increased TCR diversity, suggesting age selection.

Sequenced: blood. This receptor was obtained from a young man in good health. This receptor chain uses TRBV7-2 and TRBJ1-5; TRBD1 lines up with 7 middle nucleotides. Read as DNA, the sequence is TGTGCCAGCAGCTCGACAGGGAGCTATCAGCCCCAGCATTTT. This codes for CASSSTGSYQPQHF. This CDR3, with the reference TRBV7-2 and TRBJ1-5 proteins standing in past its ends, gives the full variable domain GAGVSQSPSNKVTEKGKDVELRCDPISGHTALYWYRQSLGQGLEFLIYFQGNSAPDKSGLPSDRFSAERTGGSVSTLTIQRTQQEDSAVYLCASSSTGSYQPQHFGDGTRLSIL.